Listed below are T cell receptor beta chains from one sample, sequenced in a study of vaccination and CD4 T cells after COVID-19. Each CDR3 protein is one row after TCRdb ran MiXCR on the PCR reads. This sample has roughly 20,000 distinct CDR3 sequences, with 31% found just once. No antigen has been assigned to these receptors. Sequencing was carried out using cultured CD4+ T cells from blood. Receptor source: a human donor with COVID-19. Each CDR3 is given with its conserved first and last residue. Each record gives: clone size, V gene, CDR3 length, J gene, D gene, CDR3 DNA, CDR3 protein. The D gene is left open where the match is weak. The size field is filled for only some rows; it gives once, few, many or a size class.

clone size: -
V gene: TRBV19
CDR3 length: 17
J gene: TRBJ1-2
D gene: -
CDR3 DNA: TGTGCCAGTAGTAGGGCATCGGGGACTGCATCTAACTATGGCTACACCTTC
CDR3 protein: CASSRASGTASNYGYTF

clone size: few
V gene: TRBV19
CDR3 length: 17
J gene: TRBJ1-1
D gene: TRBD1
CDR3 DNA: TGTGCCAGTAGTCAAAGGGGGACAGGGGATACGAACACTGAAGCTTTCTTT
CDR3 protein: CASSQRGTGDTNTEAFF

clone size: -
V gene: TRBV20-1
CDR3 length: 15
J gene: TRBJ2-5
D gene: -
CDR3 DNA: TGCAGTGCTAGAGGTAACCCCTCGGGGGCTTCGAGGGAGTACTTC
CDR3 protein: CSARGNPSGASREYF

clone size: few
V gene: TRBV30
CDR3 length: 12
J gene: TRBJ2-7
D gene: -
CDR3 DNA: TGTGCCTGGAGTGTAGCGGTCTACGAGCAGTACTTC
CDR3 protein: CAWSVAVYEQYF

clone size: medium-sized
V gene: TRBV27
CDR3 length: 15
J gene: TRBJ1-5
D gene: -
CDR3 DNA: TGTGCCAGCAGCCGATCGTTGTTGAGGAATCAGCCCCAGCATTTT
CDR3 protein: CASSRSLLRNQPQHF

clone size: -
V gene: TRBV27
CDR3 length: 15
J gene: TRBJ1-6
D gene: -
CDR3 DNA: TGTGCCAGCACCGCAAGGTCGCGGATTAATTCACCCCTCCACTTT
CDR3 protein: CASTARSRINSPLHF

clone size: few
V gene: TRBV11-2
CDR3 length: 15
J gene: TRBJ2-3
D gene: TRBD2
CDR3 DNA: TGTGCCAGCAGTGCGGGGGGAAAGAGCACAGATACGCAGTATTTT
CDR3 protein: CASSAGGKSTDTQYF

clone size: few
V gene: TRBV6-2/TRBV6-3
CDR3 length: 13
J gene: TRBJ2-5
D gene: -
CDR3 DNA: TGTGCCAGCAGTTTTGGCAAACAAGAGACCCAGTACTTC
CDR3 protein: CASSFGKQETQYF

clone size: -
V gene: TRBV6-5
CDR3 length: 12
J gene: TRBJ1-1
D gene: -
CDR3 DNA: TGTGCCAGCAGTTACACCACCGGGACAGCTTTCTTT
CDR3 protein: CASSYTTGTAFF

clone size: once
V gene: TRBV6-5
CDR3 length: 17
J gene: TRBJ2-2
D gene: TRBD2
CDR3 DNA: TGTGCCAGCAGTTACGCAAGCGGGGGAATTAACACCGGGGAGCTGTTTTTT
CDR3 protein: CASSYASGGINTGELFF

clone size: -
V gene: TRBV6-1
CDR3 length: 13
J gene: TRBJ1-5
D gene: -
CDR3 DNA: TGTGCCAGCAACGGGTATAGCAATCAGCCCCAGCATTTT
CDR3 protein: CASNGYSNQPQHF

clone size: -
V gene: TRBV14
CDR3 length: 16
J gene: TRBJ1-1
D gene: -
CDR3 DNA: TGTGCCAGCAGCCAAAATGGTAGGGCTGAGAACACTGAAGCTTTCTTT
CDR3 protein: CASSQNGRAENTEAFF

clone size: few
V gene: TRBV27
CDR3 length: 16
J gene: TRBJ1-6
D gene: TRBD1
CDR3 DNA: TGTGCCAGCAGTGCCTCCCCAGGGGGAGATAATTCACCCCTCCACTTT
CDR3 protein: CASSASPGGDNSPLHF

clone size: -
V gene: TRBV11-2
CDR3 length: 17
J gene: TRBJ1-5
D gene: -
CDR3 DNA: TGCGCCAGCAGCCTCGATAGGGTCCCAGGGGTAACTCAGCCCCAGCATTTT
CDR3 protein: CASSLDRVPGVTQPQHF

clone size: -
V gene: TRBV7-8
CDR3 length: 15
J gene: TRBJ2-1
D gene: TRBD2
CDR3 DNA: TGTGCCAGCGGTGGTTGGGGGGGAGGTTACAATGAGCAGTTCTTC
CDR3 protein: CASGGWGGGYNEQFF